The 6 T cell receptor beta chains listed next were all sequenced from one sample in a study of blood T cell repertoires in COVID-19. The table came from immunoSEQ multiplex PCR; TCRdb's copy has only in-frame clones and leaves some out. Found here are under 150,000 clones, roughly 84% of them singletons; the top ten hold more than 5%. The sample comprised PBMCs or T cells enriched from blood (not recorded which). The receptors here all came from a woman between 50 and 59 years old who had been exposed to COVID-19.

The chain recombines TRBV9 with TRBJ2-3, with D maybe TRBD1 (5 bases). V was shortened by 0 bases and J by 4 bases, with 15 bases between the two germline ends. CDR1 SGDLS and CDR2 YYNGEE come from the germline V gene. CDR3 length: 16 amino acids. CDR3 in DNA: TGTGCCAGCAGCGTAGGTCATGAAGGGGCTGCAGATACGCAGTATTTT. Amino acids: CASSVGHEGAADTQYF. The variable domain in full, with the rest retrieved from reference TRBV9 and TRBJ2-3, is DSGVTQTPKHLITATGQRVTLRCSPRSGDLSVYWYQQSLDQGLQFLIQYYNGEERAKGNILERFSAQQFPDLHSELNLSSLELGDSALYFCASSVGHEGAADTQYFGPGTRLTVL.

The chain employs TRBV6-5 and TRBJ1-1; TRBD1 is a possible D gene (6 bases). Between the trimmed V and J ends, which lost 5 bases and 7 bases, there was a span of 14 bases. Germline V gives CDR1 MNHEY, CDR2 SVGAGI. The CDR3 totals 13 residues. The CDR3 DNA sequence: TGTGCCAGCAGTCCTACAGGGTTGAGTGAAGCTTTCTTT. It yields the protein CASSPTGLSEAFF.

This clone occurred once. The chain carries TRBV7-2 and TRBJ2-7; the D gene is possibly TRBD1 (6 bases). V was shortened by 1 base and J by 0 bases, with 10 bases between the two germline ends. The germline gives CDR1 SGHTA, CDR2 FQGNSA. This CDR3 is built from 15 residues. Here the CDR3 reads CASSLVWGPSYEQYF. The DNA of the CDR3 is TGTGCCAGCAGCTTAGTGTGGGGGCCCTCCTACGAGCAGTACTTC. The variable domain in full, with the rest retrieved from reference TRBV7-2 and TRBJ2-7, is GAGVSQSPSNKVTEKGKDVELRCDPISGHTALYWYRQSLGQGLEFLIYFQGNSAPDKSGLPSDRFSAERTGGSVSTLTIQRTQQEDSAVYLCASSLVWGPSYEQYFGPGTRLTVT.

In its sample, this clone was seen once. J is TRBJ1-4 and V is TRBV5-1; no reliable D call. Trimming shortened V by 0 bases and J by 5 bases, and 11 bases separated the two germline ends. The CDR3 runs 15 residues. Germline V gives CDR1 SGHRS, CDR2 YFSETQ. CDR3 loop: CASSLEPGSNEKLFF. The CDR3, as DNA: TGCGCCAGCAGCTTGGAACCGGGATCGAATGAAAAACTGTTTTTT.

This clone appeared a single time. The chain employs TRBV12-3 or TRBV12-4 and TRBJ2-1, with D possibly matching TRBD2 (6 bases). Between the trimmed V and J ends, which lost 8 bases and 4 bases, there was a span of 12 bases. The CDR3 is made up of 13 amino acids. The CDR3 reads CASRQRVYNEQFF. The CDR3 DNA follows: TGTGCCAGCCGGCAGCGGGTTTACAATGAGCAGTTCTTC.

The rearrangement uses TRBV28 and TRBJ1-3; 8 bases are shared with TRBD1. The CDR3 totals 14 residues. V was pared by 3 bases and J by 4 bases, with 2 bases of the junction left unmatched. Per the germline V gene, CDR1 is MDHEN and CDR2 is SYDVKM. DNA of the CDR3: TGTGCCAGCAGTTTCGGACAGGGAGGAAACACCATATATTTT. Its protein product is CASSFGQGGNTIYF. The entire variable domain, with the rest obtained from reference TRBV28 and TRBJ1-3, is as follows: DVKVTQSSRYLVKRTGEKVFLECVQDMDHENMFWYRQDPGLGLRLIYFSYDVKMKEKGDIPEGYSVSREKKERFSLILESASTNQTSMYLCASSFGQGGNTIYFGEGSWLTVV.